The next 17 T cell receptor beta chains were all read from a single sample in a study of post-analysis software for immune sequencing data. Findings and limits, study-wide: Five or six TRBV segments were more frequent in patients than controls; TRBV5-6, TRBV5-1 and TRBV20-1 belonged to this group.

These receptors are not linked to any known antigen. Researchers reported that TCR beta cDNA libraries carried unique molecular identifiers. MiXCR was run by TCRdb on the PCR reads, yielding one entry per CDR3 protein. Of under 650,000 distinct CDR3 sequences in the sample, 44% were seen once. Specimen: blood. These receptors were collected from a girl aged 5-17 years with multiple sclerosis.

V gene TRBV2 combines with J gene TRBJ2-4, with D perhaps TRBD2 (5 bases). The DNA matches TRBJ2-7 better at its end, which makes the J call doubtful. Germline loops: CDR1 SNHLY, CDR2 FYNNEI. The CDR3 runs to 13 residues. CDR3 residues: CASTSWERHEQYF. CDR3 DNA sequence: TGTGCCAGCACGTCATGGGAGCGCCACGAGCAGTACTTC.

The V and J genes are TRBV7-9 and TRBJ1-2; tentative D call: TRBD1 (6 bases). The germline CDR1 and CDR2 sequences are SEHNR and FQNEAQ (reference sequence). The CDR3 runs to 12 residues. Trimming removed 10 bases from V and 7 bases from J, with 16 bases in between. CDR3 loop: CATAEGELGYTF. In DNA, the CDR3 is TGTGCCACTGCGGAGGGGGAGCTTGGCTACACCTTC.

The V gene is TRBV29-1, the J gene TRBJ2-3; 8 bases are a match to TRBD1. Germline values: CDR1 SQVTM, CDR2 ANQGSEA. V was clipped by 6 bases and J by 2 bases; unmatched bases: 1. The CDR3 is 12 residues long. The DNA of the CDR3 is TGCAGCGTCCAGGGGGCCACAGATACGCAGTATTTT. Its translation: CSVQGATDTQYF.

The chain carries TRBV30 and TRBJ1-5; unclear D gene. Germline V CDR1 and CDR2: GTSNPN, SVGIG (reference sequence). The V end was cut by 3 bases, the J end by 0 bases, with 12 bases between. The CDR3 runs to 15 residues. This CDR3 is CAWSEGVLSNQPQHF. The CDR3 coding sequence is TGTGCCTGGAGCGAGGGAGTCCTTAGCAATCAGCCCCAGCATTTT. The full variable domain, with the rest looked up from reference TRBV30 and TRBJ1-5, is SQTIHQWPATLVQPVGSPLSLECTVEGTSNPNLYWYRQAAGRGLQLLFYSVGIGQISSEVPQNLSASRPQDRQFILSSKKLLLSDSGFYLCAWSEGVLSNQPQHFGDGTRLSIL.

This chain links TRBV5-1 with TRBJ1-1; TRBD1 agrees at 7 bases. The ends lost 4 bases at V and 0 bases at J; junction bases unmatched: 9. CDR3 length equals 16 residues. CDR1 is SGHRS and CDR2 is YFSETQ in the germline V gene. CDR3 sequence: CASSADRVGMNTEAFF. The CDR3 DNA is TGCGCCAGCAGCGCAGACAGGGTGGGGATGAACACTGAAGCTTTCTTT.

This clonotype appeared a few times. The chain joins TRBV12-3 or TRBV12-4 to TRBJ1-1; TRBD1 is a possible D gene (5 bases). CDR3 length: 12 amino acids. Trimming took off 6 bases at V and 4 bases at J, with 9 bases between the two ends. The CDR3 spells CASSHGGTEAFF. CDR3 bases: TGTGCCAGCAGCCACGGGGGCACTGAAGCTTTCTTT.

The chain carries TRBV7-9 and TRBJ2-7; D may be TRBD1 (5 bases). Germline V gene sequence: CDR1 SEHNR, CDR2 FQNEAQ (reference sequence). This CDR3 contains 15 residues. Trimming removed 4 bases at V and 0 bases at J, with 13 bases between. This CDR3 is CASSSPGSPSYEQYF. CDR3 bases: TGTGCCAGCAGCTCGCCAGGGTCACCCTCCTACGAGCAGTACTTC.

On this clonotype itself: At one boundary the junction diverges from the germline segment, which might be a read error. The chain links TRBV28 to TRBJ2-7; the D is unclear. The CDR3 is 12 amino acids. Per germline, CDR1 MDHEN and CDR2 SYDVKM. The CDR3 DNA reads TGTACCAGCAGTTTATCCTCCTACGAGCAGTACTTC. Protein sequence: CTSSLSSYEQYF.

The V gene is TRBV7-9, the J gene TRBJ2-4; a possible D gene is TRBD1 (5 bases). Matching the DNA end better, TRBJ2-7 makes the J call doubtful. Per germline, CDR1 SEHNR and CDR2 FQNEAQ (reference sequence). This CDR3 is 14 amino acids long. This chain's CDR3 is CASSRTPNVHEQYF. CDR3 nucleotide sequence: TGTGCCAGCAGCCGGACACCCAACGTCCACGAGCAGTACTTC.

CDR3 bases: TGCAGTGCAACACACCCGGGACAGGGATCCTACGAGCAGTTCTTC. Translation: CSATHPGQGSYEQFF. The chain employs TRBV20-1 and TRBJ2-1; 9 positions agree with TRBD1. This CDR3 is 15 amino acids long. Germline V lookup: CDR1 DFQATT, CDR2 SNEGSKA (reference sequence). J was trimmed by 10 bases and V by 6 bases; bases with no gene match: 16.

This rearrangement joins TRBV9 to TRBJ2-1, with a tentative D call TRBD2 (6 bases). Trimming took 3 bases from V and 11 from J, leaving 12 bases between them. The CDR3 is made up of 12 amino acids. Germline-derived CDR1 and CDR2 are SGDLS and YYNGEE. The CDR3 protein is CASSGGSGQQFF. As DNA, the CDR3 is TGTGCCAGCAGCGGAGGGAGCGGGCAGCAGTTCTTC.

This clonotype appeared a few times. The chain uses TRBV7-9 and TRBJ2-5, with 8 bases aligning to TRBD1. The CDR3 has 14 residues. V gave up 7 bases and J gave up 5 bases; unmatched junction bases: 9. Looked up from germline, CDR1 is SEHNR and CDR2 is FQNEAQ (reference sequence). CDR3 sequence: CASTRQGAWETQYF. CDR3 coding DNA: TGTGCCAGCACCCGCCAGGGGGCGTGGGAGACCCAGTACTTC.

The chain is built from TRBV5-1 and TRBJ1-4; no reliable D call. CDR1 is SGHRS and CDR2 is YFSETQ in the germline V gene. V gave up 4 bases and J gave up 8 bases, with 12 bases separating them. The CDR3 is 13 residues long. The CDR3: CASSPDGYEKLFF. As DNA, the CDR3 is TGCGCCAGCAGCCCGGACGGGTACGAAAAACTGTTTTTT. Full variable domain (missing parts from reference TRBV5-1 and TRBJ1-4): KAGVTQTPRYLIKTRGQQVTLSCSPISGHRSVSWYQQTPGQGLQFLFEYFSETQRNKGNFPGRFSGRQFSNSRSEMNVSTLELGDSALYLCASSPDGYEKLFFGSGTQLSVL.

The chain has TRBV5-4 and TRBJ2-7, with TRBD1 identical over 9 bases. The CDR3 is 15 amino acids. Per the germline V gene, CDR1 is SGHNT and CDR2 is YYREEE (reference sequence). The ends lost 4 bases at V and 3 bases at J; junction bases unmatched: 8. This CDR3 is CASSLPPGQGYEQYF. Written as DNA, the CDR3 is TGTGCCAGCAGCCTCCCCCCGGGACAGGGCTACGAGCAGTACTTC.

This chain joins TRBV12-3 or TRBV12-4 and TRBJ1-1, with D perhaps TRBD1 (5 bases). V lost 6 bases and J lost 5, with 16 bases in between. The CDR3 is made up of 14 amino acids. The CDR3 nucleotides are TGTGCCAGCAGCCTGCGGCCAGGGCTGACTGAAGCTTTCTTT. It encodes CASSLRPGLTEAFF.

The chain recombines TRBV5-1 with TRBJ2-3; TRBD1 might be the D (6 bases). This CDR3 spans 16 amino acids. Between the trimmed V and J ends, which lost 1 base and 2 bases, there was a span of 14 bases. Germline values: CDR1 SGHRS, CDR2 YFSETQ. The CDR3 nucleotides are TGCGCCAGCAGCTTGCCTACAGGGAAAGACACAGATACGCAGTATTTT. The encoded protein is CASSLPTGKDTDTQYF. The entire variable domain, with the rest obtained from reference TRBV5-1 and TRBJ2-3, is as follows: KAGVTQTPRYLIKTRGQQVTLSCSPISGHRSVSWYQQTPGQGLQFLFEYFSETQRNKGNFPGRFSGRQFSNSRSEMNVSTLELGDSALYLCASSLPTGKDTDTQYFGPGTRLTVL.

This clonotype came up a few times. This chain uses TRBV10-3 with TRBJ2-3; 8 bases align to TRBD1. With V trimmed by 0 bases and J by 7 bases, 6 bases remained unmatched. There are 15 residues in the CDR3. CDR1 is ENHRY, CDR2 SYGVKD, per germline. CDR3 loop: CAISESRDRKNTQYF. DNA of the CDR3: TGTGCCATCAGTGAGTCGAGGGACAGGAAAAATACGCAGTATTTT.